The 24 T cell receptor beta chains below were found in one sample sequenced in a study of blood T cell repertoires in COVID-19. TCRdb keeps only in-frame clones here, not all; method: immunoSEQ multiplex PCR. This repertoire shows about 200,000 clones, around nine tenths found once; its top ten account for 0.82%. Sequencing input: peripheral blood. Receptor source: a man aged 55 to 69 with COVID-19, enrolled during active disease.

The rearrangement uses TRBV2 and TRBJ2-2; D may be TRBD2 (5 bases). Germline V gene lookup returns CDR1 SNHLY and CDR2 FYNNEI. The CDR3 extends over 15 amino acids. The V and J ends lost 1 base and 6 bases respectively, with 12 bases between them. In DNA form, the CDR3 reads TGTGCCAGCAGTGAAGTCACGGGGTACGCCGGGGAGCTGTTTTTT. Its protein product is CASSEVTGYAGELFF.

The V and J genes are TRBV9 and TRBJ2-2; D might be TRBD1 (6 bases). Germline V gene sequence: CDR1 SGDLS, CDR2 YYNGEE. There are 16 residues in the CDR3. V dropped 4 bases and J dropped 4 bases, with 17 bases sitting between them. The CDR3 reads CASSPVVGAGTGELFF. As DNA, the CDR3 is TGTGCCAGCAGCCCAGTCGTGGGGGCTGGCACCGGGGAGCTGTTTTTT.

The chain links TRBV6-5 to TRBJ2-7; 7 bases are a match to TRBD2. The CDR3 contains 14 residues. In germline, CDR1 is MNHEY, CDR2 SVGAGI. The J segment lost 2 bases and the V segment lost 7 bases, leaving 8 bases of the junction unmatched. CDR3: CASIGGGSPYEQYF. For the CDR3, the DNA is TGTGCCAGCATCGGCGGGGGATCCCCCTACGAGCAGTACTTC.

The genes are TRBV7-9 and TRBJ1-2; tentative D call: TRBD1 (6 bases). Trimming removed 0 bases from V and 4 bases from J, with 12 bases in between. Germline values: CDR1 SEHNR, CDR2 FQNEAQ (reference sequence). The CDR3 length is 15 residues. The chain's CDR3 is CASSLAAGASYGYTF. CDR3 sequence (DNA): TGTGCCAGCAGCTTAGCGGCAGGGGCTTCCTATGGCTACACCTTC.

This sequence joins TRBV11-2 and TRBJ1-3, with D maybe TRBD1 (5 bases). Germline CDR1 and CDR2: SGHAT and FQNNGV. V was pared by 7 bases and J by 1 base, with 14 bases between. CDR3 length: 15 residues. The CDR3 coding sequence is TGTGCCAGCACCCCCGGCGGGGGATCTGGAAACACCATATATTTT. It encodes CASTPGGGSGNTIYF.

The J gene is TRBJ2-2, the V gene TRBV5-6; 7 bases line up with TRBD2. With 0 bases clipped from V and 2 bases from J, the junction kept 7 bases outside the gene matches. This CDR3 contains 17 residues. Germline V gene lookup returns CDR1 SGHDT and CDR2 YYEEEE. In DNA form, the CDR3 reads TGTGCCAGCAGCTTGGAGCGGGGCGTAAGAAACACCGGGGAGCTGTTTTTT. It encodes CASSLERGVRNTGELFF.

This chain links TRBV30 with TRBJ2-7; the match to TRBD2 covers 7 bases. The CDR3 length is 13 residues. Per the germline V gene, CDR1 is GTSNPN and CDR2 is SVGIG (reference sequence). The CDR3 loop reads CVGGREPAYEQYF. The DNA of the CDR3 is TGTGTCGGTGGGAGGGAGCCGGCCTACGAGCAGTACTTC.

The CDR3 here is CASSPWAGNEQFF. The CDR3 nucleotides read TGTGCCAGTAGCCCATGGGCAGGGAATGAGCAGTTCTTC. This rearrangement joins TRBV19 to TRBJ2-1; perhaps TRBD1 as D (5 bases). The CDR3 has 13 amino acids. The V end was cut by 6 bases, the J end by 7 bases, with 13 bases between. In germline, CDR1 is LNHDA, CDR2 SQIVND (reference sequence).

This clone showed up just a few times. V is TRBV27 and J is TRBJ2-7; 9 bases agree with TRBD1. From germline, CDR1 is MNHEY and CDR2 SMNVEV (reference sequence). V shed 1 base and J 1 base; nucleotides not matched to a gene: 8. The CDR3 has 17 amino acids. CDR3 coding DNA: TGTGCCAGCAGTTTATTCCGCCCAGGACAGGGGTCCTACGAGCAGTACTTC. This translates into CASSLFRPGQGSYEQYF.

The rearrangement joins TRBV9 to TRBJ2-2, with 8 bases lining up with TRBD1. Germline V gene lookup returns CDR1 SGDLS and CDR2 YYNGEE. The CDR3 consists of 15 residues. V lost 4 bases and J lost 6; bases outside the gene matches: 8. The CDR3 region has the DNA TGTGCCAGCAGCCCCCGACAGGGGAAGTCCGGGGAGCTGTTTTTT. This translates into CASSPRQGKSGELFF.

The V and J genes are TRBV29-1 and TRBJ2-3; 9 bases align to TRBD1. Germline V gene sequence: CDR1 SQVTM, CDR2 ANQGSEA. The CDR3 covers 13 residues. V trimming: 1 base; J trimming: 8 bases; junction bases outside the gene matches: 4. CDR3 loop: CSVEVQGAVTQYF. In nucleotides, the CDR3 is TGCAGCGTTGAAGTACAGGGGGCAGTTACGCAGTATTTT.

The chain uses TRBV6-5 and TRBJ2-7; TRBD1 matches at 7 bases. CDR1 is MNHEY and CDR2 is SVGAGI in the germline V gene. This CDR3 is 14 amino acids long. V was pared by 7 bases and J by 0 bases, with 6 bases of the junction left unmatched. The CDR3 protein is CASKWDRPSYEQYF. In DNA, the CDR3 is TGTGCCAGCAAGTGGGACAGACCCTCCTACGAGCAGTACTTC.

This rearrangement joins TRBV27 to TRBJ2-1; TRBD2 matches at 7 bases. The germline gives CDR1 MNHEY, CDR2 SMNVEV (reference sequence). The V and J ends lost 5 bases and 8 bases, in that order; junction bases with no gene match: 21. The CDR3 runs to 18 residues. The CDR3 protein is CASSLLSPSGNLLDEQFF. DNA for the CDR3: TGTGCCAGCAGTCTATTAAGCCCAAGCGGGAACCTTTTGGATGAGCAGTTCTTC.

This chain connects TRBV14 to TRBJ1-1; the D gene is possibly TRBD1 (5 bases). The CDR3 loop spans 15 amino acids. Between the trimmed V and J ends, which lost 4 bases and 1 base, there was a span of 13 bases. The germline CDR1 and CDR2 sequences are SGHDN and FVKESK. Here the CDR3 reads CASSLQTARNTEAFF. The DNA for the CDR3 is TGTGCCAGCAGCCTCCAGACAGCCCGGAACACTGAAGCTTTCTTT.

The chain joins TRBV18 to TRBJ2-5; D unclear. The CDR3 is 13 residues long. Per germline, CDR1 KGHSH and CDR2 LQKENI. Trimming removed 3 bases at V and 4 bases at J, with 9 bases between. The CDR3 bases are TGTGCCAGCTCACCTAGTGTCGGAGAGACCCAGTACTTC. Protein product: CASSPSVGETQYF.

The chain's CDR3 is CASSFTFGHVNQPQHF. DNA for the CDR3: TGTGCCAGCAGCTTCACCTTTGGACACGTCAATCAGCCCCAGCATTTT. This chain links TRBV7-9 with TRBJ1-5, with a weak D call TRBD1 (5 bases). CDR3 length: 16 amino acids. V gave up 3 bases and J gave up 3 bases, with 15 bases separating them. In germline, CDR1 is SEHNR, CDR2 FQNEAQ (reference sequence).

This rearrangement joins TRBV7-3 to TRBJ2-1, with a possible D match to TRBD1 (5 bases). V gave up 4 bases and J gave up 3 bases, with 7 bases separating them. Germline CDR1 SGHTA, CDR2 FQGTGA. This CDR3 is built from 13 residues. The CDR3 region has the DNA TGTGCCAGCAGCTGGACAAACTACAATGAGCAGTTCTTC. Translating it yields CASSWTNYNEQFF.

The chain is built from TRBV12-3 or TRBV12-4 and TRBJ1-4; TRBD1 is a possible D gene (6 bases). The ends were cut back, 4 bases at V and 8 bases at J, with 11 bases in the middle. There are 13 residues in the CDR3. The CDR3, as DNA: TGTGCCAGCAGTTCCGGGACACTAGAAAAACTGTTTTTT. Translated, it gives CASSSGTLEKLFF.

The gene calls are TRBV19 and TRBJ1-2; D possibly corresponds to TRBD1 (6 bases). This CDR3 spans 12 amino acids. V lost 6 bases to trimming and J lost 4 bases, with 9 bases between them. Germline V gene sequence: CDR1 LNHDA, CDR2 SQIVND (reference sequence). For the CDR3, the DNA is TGTGCCAGTAGGACAGGTGGCTATGGCTACACCTTC. Translating gives CASRTGGYGYTF.

The J gene is TRBJ2-1, the V gene TRBV6-6; TRBD2 matches at 9 bases. There are 15 residues in the CDR3. The V segment lost 6 bases and the J segment 6 bases; nucleotides outside the gene matches: 9. The V gene's germline CDR1 is MNHNY and CDR2 SVGAGI (reference sequence). As DNA, the CDR3 is TGTGCCAGCAGCTCCGGGACTAGCCGTACCAATGAGCAGTTCTTC. This encodes CASSSGTSRTNEQFF.

This clone was detected once. The chain couples TRBV2 to TRBJ2-5, with 11 bases aligning to TRBD2. The CDR3 has 15 amino acids. V shed 4 bases, J shed 5 bases, and the junction held 6 bases outside the gene matches. CDR1 and CDR2 from the germline V gene are SNHLY and FYNNEI. The CDR3, as DNA: TGTGCCAGCAGTGCACCACTAGCGGGGGAGGAGACCCAGTACTTC. Protein: CASSAPLAGEETQYF.

In DNA form, the CDR3 reads TGTGCCAGCAGCTCCAACCTCAGGGTATCCTATAATTCACCCCTCCACTTT. It codes for CASSSNLRVSYNSPLHF. The chain recombines TRBV7-9 with TRBJ1-6, with D perhaps TRBD1 (5 bases). The CDR3 covers 17 residues. V lost 4 bases to trimming and J lost 1 base, with 14 bases between them. Per the germline V gene, CDR1 is SEHNR and CDR2 is FQNEAQ (reference sequence).

This sequence joins TRBV28 and TRBJ2-1; the match to TRBD2 covers 12 bases. V trimming: 6 bases; J trimming: 9 bases; junction bases outside the gene matches: 3. This CDR3 comprises 13 residues. CDR1 and CDR2 from the germline V gene are MDHEN and SYDVKM. The CDR3 here is CASRASGGGEQFF. In nucleotides, the CDR3 is TGTGCCAGCAGGGCTAGCGGGGGGGGTGAGCAGTTCTTC. Combining the CDR3 with reference TRBV28 and TRBJ2-1 gives the whole variable domain DVKVTQSSRYLVKRTGEKVFLECVQDMDHENMFWYRQDPGLGLRLIYFSYDVKMKEKGDIPEGYSVSREKKERFSLILESASTNQTSMYLCASRASGGGEQFFGPGTRLTVL.

The chain employs TRBV7-3 and TRBJ1-6; D unresolved. Germline CDR1 and CDR2: SGHTA and FQGTGA. Trimming removed 3 bases from V and 0 bases from J, with 6 bases in between. The CDR3 extends over 15 amino acids. Here the CDR3 reads CASSLSSSYNSPLHF. Written as DNA, the CDR3 is TGTGCCAGCAGCTTGAGTAGCTCCTATAATTCACCCCTCCACTTT.